The 28 T cell receptor beta chains in this list originate from one sample, sequenced in a study of blood T cell repertoires in COVID-19. The method was immunoSEQ multiplex PCR; TCRdb's version includes in-frame clones alone and lacks a portion of them. The sample holds some 160,000 clones, 70% to 90% seen once. Material for sequencing was peripheral blood. These receptors came from a woman aged 70-85 years with acute or convalescent COVID-19.

The chain joins TRBV6-6 to TRBJ1-5, with TRBD1 matching 7 bases. V lost 7 bases, J lost 5 bases, and 8 bases stayed unmatched. There are 14 residues in the CDR3. Looked up from germline, CDR1 is MNHNY and CDR2 is SVGAGI (reference sequence). The CDR3 reads CASNLQGLDQPQHF. For the CDR3, the DNA is TGTGCCAGCAACCTACAGGGGTTGGATCAGCCCCAGCATTTT.

This clone was detected once. The chain uses TRBV28 and TRBJ1-1, with TRBD1 as a possible D gene (5 bases). V was trimmed by 0 bases and J by 4 bases, leaving 12 bases between them. The CDR3 length is 15 residues. CDR1 and CDR2 from the germline V gene are MDHEN and SYDVKM. The CDR3 coding sequence is TGTGCCAGCAGTTTATGGGGAGGGAGGGGCACTGAAGCTTTCTTT. Translated: CASSLWGGRGTEAFF.

This clone was seen a few times. The chain links TRBV3-1 (or the pseudogene TRBV3-2) to TRBJ1-6, with D possibly matching TRBD1 (6 bases). The CDR3 totals 16 residues. The germline V gene encodes CDR1 LGHDT and CDR2 YNNKEL (reference sequence). The ends were cut back, 0 bases at V and 9 bases at J, with 15 bases in the middle. The CDR3 region is CASSQDLTGRGSPLHF. In nucleotides, the CDR3 is TGTGCCAGCAGCCAAGATTTGACAGGTCGCGGTTCACCCCTCCACTTT.

V and J are TRBV15 and TRBJ2-3; 9 bases line up with TRBD1. V trimming: 1 base; J trimming: 3 bases; junction bases outside the gene matches: 5. In germline, CDR1 is LNHNV, CDR2 YYDKDF (reference sequence). The length of the CDR3 is 16 residues. The CDR3 DNA sequence: TGTGCCACCAGCAGAGGACCGACAGGGGGAACAGATACGCAGTATTTT. This translates into CATSRGPTGGTDTQYF.

CDR3: CAISGVLAGVSNEQFF. The CDR3 DNA is TGTGCCATCAGTGGGGTCCTAGCGGGAGTGTCGAATGAGCAGTTCTTC. The J gene is TRBJ2-1, the V gene TRBV10-3, with TRBD2 matching over 10 bases. Losses at the gene ends were 4 bases for V and 7 bases for J; bases not matched to a gene: 10. Germline V gene lookup returns CDR1 ENHRY and CDR2 SYGVKD. The length of the CDR3 is 16 residues.

This clone came up once. This chain connects TRBV4-2 to TRBJ2-2; 16 bases map to TRBD2. Trimming removed 3 bases from V and 0 bases from J; junction bases left unmatched: 4. The CDR3 is 19 amino acids. Germline assignment: CDR1 LGHNA and CDR2 YNFKEQ. CDR3 DNA: TGTGCCAGCAGCCAGGGGACTAGCGGGAGGGCCACGAACACCGGGGAGCTGTTTTTT. Its translation is CASSQGTSGRATNTGELFF.

The chain is built from TRBV10-3 and TRBJ1-1; 10 bases align to TRBD1. Germline V lookup: CDR1 ENHRY, CDR2 SYGVKD. The J segment lost 5 bases and the V segment lost 5 bases, leaving 8 bases of the junction unmatched. The CDR3 consists of 15 residues. CDR3 DNA: TGTGCCATCAGTTCGAGACAGGGGGCTGTAACTGAAGCTTTCTTT. Amino acids: CAISSRQGAVTEAFF.

This chain links TRBV4-2 with TRBJ1-6; weak D call: TRBD1 (6 bases). Germline assignment: CDR1 LGHNA and CDR2 YNFKEQ. Trimming took 4 bases from V and 10 from J, leaving 14 bases between them. The length of the CDR3 is 14 residues. CDR3: CASSRGGPRSPLHF. The CDR3 bases are TGTGCCAGCAGCCGGGGGGGGCCGCGATCACCCCTCCACTTT.

This sequence joins TRBV10-3 and TRBJ2-3, with 11 positions matching TRBD1. The length of the CDR3 is 18 residues. V lost 0 bases and J lost 0; bases outside the gene matches: 5. The germline gives CDR1 ENHRY, CDR2 SYGVKD. This CDR3 reads CAISESRDRGTSTDTQYF. CDR3 coding DNA: TGTGCCATCAGTGAGTCGCGGGACAGGGGGACTAGCACAGATACGCAGTATTTT.

This chain joins TRBV6-2 or TRBV6-3 and TRBJ1-5; D not resolved. V was trimmed by 2 bases and J by 4 bases, leaving 9 bases between them. Germline V CDR1 and CDR2: MNHEY, SVGEGT. This CDR3 region has 14 residues. The CDR3 spells CASSYVTPNQPQHF. CDR3 coding DNA: TGTGCCAGCAGTTACGTCACACCAAATCAGCCCCAGCATTTT.

The J gene is TRBJ1-3, the V gene TRBV4-1; 9 bases align to TRBD1. The germline CDR1 and CDR2 sequences are MGHRA and YSYEKL. Germline trimming cut 0 bases from V and 4 bases from J; bases unmatched to any gene: 13. This CDR3 comprises 19 residues. CDR3 protein: CASSQEDTGGPLEGNTIYF. CDR3 nucleotides: TGCGCCAGCAGCCAAGAGGATACAGGGGGCCCCTTGGAGGGAAACACCATATATTTT.

The V and J genes are TRBV5-6 and TRBJ1-6; D is ambiguous. Deletions cut 0 bases from V and 10 bases from J, with 14 bases between. Germline CDR1 and CDR2: SGHDT and YYEEEE. CDR3 length: 15 amino acids. The CDR3, as DNA: TGTGCCAGCAGCTTGGGTCAGTACCGCCAATCACCCCTCCACTTT. It encodes CASSLGQYRQSPLHF. The complete variable domain, with remaining parts taken from reference TRBV5-6 and TRBJ1-6, reads DAGVTQSPTHLIKTRGQQVTLRCSPKSGHDTVSWYQQALGQGPQFIFQYYEEEERQRGNFPDRFSGHQFPNYSSELNVNALLLGDSALYLCASSLGQYRQSPLHFGNGTRLTVT.

This sequence joins TRBV11-3 and TRBJ2-1, with D possibly matching TRBD2 (6 bases). Germline CDR1 is SGHNT and CDR2 is YENEEA. V lost 2 bases, J lost 0 bases, and 14 bases lay in between. The CDR3 has 17 residues. CDR3 protein: CASSLRGGVSSYNEQFF. The CDR3 DNA reads TGTGCCAGCAGCTTACGAGGCGGGGTAAGCTCCTACAATGAGCAGTTCTTC. Complete variable domain (other parts from reference TRBV11-3 and TRBJ2-1): EAGVVQSPRYKIIEKKQPVAFWCNPISGHNTLYWYLQNLGQGPELLIRYENEEAVDDSQLPKDRFSAERLKGVDSTLKIQPAELGDSAVYLCASSLRGGVSSYNEQFFGPGTRLTVL.

The chain combines TRBV7-2 with TRBJ2-7; 8 nucleotides agree with TRBD2. The trim removed 6 bases at V and 5 bases at J, leaving 3 bases unmatched. Per the germline V gene, CDR1 is SGHTA and CDR2 is FQGNSA. This CDR3 is 12 amino acids long. DNA of the CDR3: TGTGCCAGCAGACAGACTAGCGACGAGCAGTACTTC. It specifies CASRQTSDEQYF.

This chain links TRBV5-1 with TRBJ1-2; tentative D call: TRBD1 (5 bases). V dropped 0 bases and J dropped 0 bases, with 9 bases sitting between them. CDR3 length equals 15 residues. Germline V gene sequence: CDR1 SGHRS, CDR2 YFSETQ. CDR3 DNA: TGCGCCAGCAGCTTGGGAACAGGTGCTAACTATGGCTACACCTTC. Its protein is CASSLGTGANYGYTF.

This sequence joins TRBV29-1 and TRBJ1-1, with 10 bases identical to TRBD1. After removal of 5 bases from V and 6 bases from J, the junction contained 6 bases not matched to a gene. Germline loops: CDR1 SQVTM, CDR2 ANQGSEA. The CDR3 has 13 amino acids. This CDR3 reads CSVRQGAFSEAFF. In nucleotides, the CDR3 is TGCAGCGTTCGACAGGGGGCATTCTCTGAAGCTTTCTTT.

The chain combines TRBV7-2 with TRBJ1-2; possibly TRBD1 for D (5 bases). From germline, CDR1 is SGHTA and CDR2 FQGNSA. V shed 2 bases and J shed 2 bases, with 6 bases lying between them. The CDR3 is made up of 13 amino acids. CDR3 in DNA: TGTGCCAGCAGCTTACAGGGAAACTATGGCTACACCTTC. This gives the protein CASSLQGNYGYTF.

The J gene is TRBJ1-1, the V gene TRBV18, with D hard to call. CDR3 length: 12 residues. V shed 3 bases and J shed 6 bases, with 8 bases lying between them. Germline assignment: CDR1 KGHSH and CDR2 LQKENI. For the CDR3, the DNA is TGTGCCAGCTCACCCGGGAGGGCTGAAGCTTTCTTT. This gives the protein CASSPGRAEAFF.

The rearrangement links TRBV7-2 to TRBJ1-5; maybe TRBD1 (5 bases). The CDR3 length is 14 residues. CDR1 is SGHTA, CDR2 FQGNSA, per germline. Trimming shortened V by 3 bases and J by 6 bases, and 12 bases separated the two germline ends. The CDR3 bases are TGTGCCAGCAGCTTTTCAGGGTCGGGTCAGCCCCAGCATTTT. It codes for CASSFSGSGQPQHF.

The CDR3 coding sequence is TGTGCCAGCAGCTCAGGACAGGGGAGGGGGGAGACCCAGTACTTC. As protein: CASSSGQGRGETQYF. The chain links TRBV5-4 to TRBJ2-5; 9 bases match TRBD1. V dropped 3 bases and J dropped 5; count of bases not matched to a gene: 8. Per germline, CDR1 SGHNT and CDR2 YYREEE (reference sequence). CDR3 length: 15 amino acids.

This clone was detected only once. CDR3 coding DNA: TGTGCCAGCAGCCCACAGGGGGCAAAGGACTATGGCTACACCTTC. Translated, it gives CASSPQGAKDYGYTF. This chain connects TRBV7-2 to TRBJ1-2; 9 nucleotides agree with TRBD1. Germline V gene sequence: CDR1 SGHTA, CDR2 FQGNSA. The CDR3 runs to 15 residues. J gave up 3 bases and V 5 bases, and 7 bases lay outside the gene matches. The full variable domain, with the rest looked up from reference TRBV7-2 and TRBJ1-2, is GAGVSQSPSNKVTEKGKDVELRCDPISGHTALYWYRQSLGQGLEFLIYFQGNSAPDKSGLPSDRFSAERTGGSVSTLTIQRTQQEDSAVYLCASSPQGAKDYGYTFGSGTRLTVV.

In its sample, this clone was seen once. The rearrangement joins TRBV7-9 to TRBJ1-2; D uncertain. The V end lost 3 bases, the J end lost 7 bases, and 9 bases lay between the germline ends. This CDR3 has 12 residues. Germline V gene lookup returns CDR1 SEHNR and CDR2 FQNEAQ (reference sequence). For the CDR3, the DNA is TGTGCCAGCAGCTTCAAAACAGTTGGCTACACCTTC. Translating gives CASSFKTVGYTF.

This chain uses TRBV6-5 with TRBJ1-5; possible D gene TRBD1, 5 bases. Trimming took off 0 bases at V and 9 bases at J, with 12 bases between the two ends. Per the germline V gene, CDR1 is MNHEY and CDR2 is SVGAGI. The CDR3 loop spans 14 amino acids. The DNA of the CDR3 is TGTGCCAGCAGTTACTCGATTGGGGCCTGGCCCCAGCATTTT. Encoded protein: CASSYSIGAWPQHF.

This clone was recorded a few times. The chain carries TRBV5-5 and TRBJ1-5; D is unresolved. The V gene lost 0 bases and the J gene lost 3 bases, with 10 bases spanning the gap. This CDR3 comprises 15 residues. From germline, CDR1 is SGHKS and CDR2 YYEKEE (reference sequence). CDR3 bases: TGTGCCAGCAGCTTGGCTAACAGCTTCAATCAGCCCCAGCATTTT. As protein: CASSLANSFNQPQHF.

V and J are TRBV5-1 and TRBJ2-2, with TRBD2 matching over 7 bases. From germline, CDR1 is SGHRS and CDR2 YFSETQ. The ends lost 0 bases at V and 4 bases at J; junction bases unmatched: 6. This CDR3 contains 16 residues. The CDR3 region is CASSLVGGSTTGELFF. The CDR3 nucleotides read TGCGCCAGCAGCTTGGTTGGCGGGAGTACCACCGGGGAGCTGTTTTTT.

This clone appeared once. This chain joins TRBV29-1 and TRBJ2-2; possible D gene TRBD2, 5 bases. V was shortened by 1 base and J by 4 bases, with 13 bases between the two germline ends. Germline V gene lookup returns CDR1 SQVTM and CDR2 ANQGSEA. CDR3 length: 15 residues. CDR3 sequence (DNA): TGCAGCGTTGAAGGGGCGCTAGCCGGCACCGGGGAGCTGTTTTTT. Translating gives CSVEGALAGTGELFF.

The chain links TRBV4-2 to TRBJ2-4; the D gene is possibly TRBD1 (5 bases). V was cut by 0 bases and J by 0 bases, with 9 bases left in between. Germline-derived CDR1 and CDR2 are LGHNA and YNFKEQ. This CDR3 is built from 16 residues. This CDR3 reads CASSQEAQVAKNIQYF. CDR3 in DNA: TGTGCCAGCAGCCAAGAGGCACAGGTAGCCAAAAACATTCAGTACTTC.

This chain links TRBV7-2 with TRBJ1-1; D is unclear. The V gene lost 5 bases and the J gene lost 11 bases, with 18 bases spanning the gap. The CDR3 is 13 amino acids. The germline gives CDR1 SGHTA, CDR2 FQGNSA. CDR3 DNA sequence: TGTGCCAGCAGCGCCCGAACCTCGCGGCCGGCTTTCTTT. Translating gives CASSARTSRPAFF.